This TCR beta chain was sequenced during a study of T-cell reconstitution after alpha-beta-depleted transplantation in children. General study points: The main origin of T-cell counts and diversity one year after transplant was newly produced T cells. After transplant, at about two months, alpha-beta T cells were reportedly derived from several hundred expanded graft clones. From surviving recipient T cells and thymic progenitors came the high day-60 TCRbeta diversity observed in some patients.

Unique molecular identifiers were incorporated into the prepared TCRbeta library. TCRdb ran MiXCR on the PCR reads and lists one entry per CDR3 protein. This sample yields hundreds of thousands of distinct CDR3 sequences, of which 10% are seen a single time; approximately 2% belongs to the top ten. This CDR3 has 14 amino acids. V lost 4 bases, J lost 2 bases, and 1 base stayed unmatched. Germline-derived CDR1 and CDR2 are SGHVS and FNYEAQ. The sample holds many counts of this clonotype. Its target is unknown. The TCR was taken from a child under 10 years old with inherited bone marrow failure, due to receive a stem cell transplant. Specimen: PBMCs, collected before TCRalphabeta/CD19-depleted stem cell transplant. The V and J genes are TRBV7-6 and TRBJ2-3, with 9 bases lining up with TRBD1. The CDR3 DNA sequence: TGTGCCAGCAGCTGGACAGGGGCCACAGATACGCAGTATTTT. This encodes CASSWTGATDTQYF.